A single sample gave rise to the 9 T cell receptor beta chains below, sequenced in a study of T cell changes during pregnancy in multiple sclerosis. Generated by immunoSEQ multiplex PCR, the TCRdb table keeps only in-frame clones and is missing some. The data contain around 97,000 clones, 92% of them singletons. The material was peripheral blood, obtained after pregnancy. All receptors derive from a female donor with multiple sclerosis, enrolled in a pregnancy study.

This chain connects TRBV5-1 to TRBJ2-7, with D uncertain. There are 13 residues in the CDR3. Germline CDR1 is SGHRS and CDR2 is YFSETQ. Trimming took 2 bases from V and 1 from J, leaving 7 bases between them. CDR3 nucleotide sequence: TGCGCCAGCAGCTTTGGAGATTCCTACGAGCAGTACTTC. Translation gives CASSFGDSYEQYF.

The genes are TRBV27 and TRBJ2-3; 8 bases agree with TRBD1. The CDR3 spans 16 residues. Trimming cost V 3 bases and J 6 bases; bases outside gene matches: 11. Per germline, CDR1 MNHEY and CDR2 SMNVEV (reference sequence). The CDR3 DNA reads as TGTGCCAGCAGTTTGGGCCAGGGGGCGAGGAACGATACGCAGTATTTT. Protein: CASSLGQGARNDTQYF.

This clone is a singleton in its sample. J is TRBJ2-2 and V is TRBV25-1; the match to TRBD1 covers 9 bases. Germline trimming cut 6 bases from V and 4 bases from J; bases unmatched to any gene: 0. In germline, CDR1 is MGHDK, CDR2 SYGVNS. The CDR3 consists of 13 residues. CDR3 loop: CASRQGATGELFF. In DNA, the CDR3 is TGTGCCAGCAGACAGGGGGCCACCGGGGAGCTGTTTTTT.

This chain joins TRBV10-3 and TRBJ1-3; TRBD1 agrees at 11 bases. This CDR3 comprises 16 residues. V trimming: 2 bases; J trimming: 2 bases; junction bases outside the gene matches: 2. Germline CDR1 is ENHRY and CDR2 is SYGVKD. The CDR3: CAISERGQGAGNTIYF. The CDR3 DNA reads TGTGCCATCAGTGAGAGGGGACAGGGGGCTGGAAACACCATATATTTT.

This chain links TRBV5-4 with TRBJ2-5; 10 nucleotides match TRBD2. Losses at the gene ends were 0 bases for V and 1 base for J; bases not matched to a gene: 3. Germline loops: CDR1 SGHNT, CDR2 YYREEE (reference sequence). This CDR3 is built from 16 residues. The CDR3 coding sequence is TGTGCCAGCAGCTTGGGAACTAGCGGGATCCAAGAGACCCAGTACTTC. It is translated as CASSLGTSGIQETQYF.

The chain joins TRBV11-2 to TRBJ2-7, with 9 bases identical to TRBD1. Germline CDR1 is SGHAT and CDR2 is FQNNGV. The junction had 5 bases not matched to a gene; V was cut back by 5 bases and J by 3 bases. The CDR3 is 14 amino acids. The CDR3 region has the DNA TGTGCCAGCAGCCCTACGACAGGGGGCTACGAGCAGTACTTC. Translated, it gives CASSPTTGGYEQYF.

Regarding this clone: Within the sample, other DNA sequences also encode this same CDR3. This rearrangement joins TRBV11-2 to TRBJ2-1, with 7 bases lining up with TRBD1. The germline V gene encodes CDR1 SGHAT and CDR2 FQNNGV. J gave up 0 bases and V 1 base, and 0 bases lay outside the gene matches. The CDR3 is 15 amino acids. Written as DNA, the CDR3 is TGTGCCAGCAGCTTAGCAGGGGGCTCCTACAATGAGCAGTTCTTC. This translates into CASSLAGGSYNEQFF.

This sequence joins TRBV27 and TRBJ1-3; D is perhaps TRBD1 (5 bases). There are 15 residues in the CDR3. V lost 1 base and J lost 2, with 9 bases in between. The germline CDR1 and CDR2 sequences are MNHEY and SMNVEV (reference sequence). The CDR3 here is CASSLFSGAGNTIYF. The CDR3 DNA sequence: TGTGCCAGCAGTTTATTTTCGGGGGCTGGAAACACCATATATTTT.

This clone was seen a single time. The genes are TRBV11-2 and TRBJ2-2; D unclear. The germline gives CDR1 SGHAT, CDR2 FQNNGV. V was shortened by 4 bases and J by 2 bases, with 11 bases between the two germline ends. The CDR3 is made up of 15 amino acids. The CDR3 DNA follows: TGTGCCAGCAGCTCGGTGGGCCTTAACACCGGGGAGCTGTTTTTT. Amino acids: CASSSVGLNTGELFF.